This entry lists 26 T cell receptor beta chains sequenced from one sample in a study of shared clonotypes between healthy human individuals. Data came from immunoSEQ multiplex PCR; TCRdb stores just in-frame clones and leaves some out. In the table there are over 2 million clones, approximately 95% of which are singletons. The sample comprised naive CD4+ T cells sorted from blood. The subset is: CD45RA+ positively selected. The receptors derive from a man between 18 and 35 years old in good health.

The chain has TRBV7-3 and TRBJ2-2; 8 bases agree with TRBD2. The germline V gene encodes CDR1 SGHTA and CDR2 FQGTGA. The CDR3 has 15 residues. V shed 6 bases and J 4 bases; nucleotides not matched to a gene: 7. CDR3 coding DNA: TGTGCCAGCAGACCGGGGAGCGGGAGCACCGGGGAGCTGTTTTTT. This codes for CASRPGSGSTGELFF.

This sequence joins TRBV7-8 and TRBJ2-5; perhaps TRBD1 as D (5 bases). V gave up 3 bases and J gave up 4 bases, with 18 bases separating them. Germline CDR1 is SGHVS and CDR2 is FQNEAQ. There are 16 residues in the CDR3. The CDR3 protein is CASSLKGGPQGETQYF. Here the CDR3 DNA reads TGTGCCAGCAGCTTGAAGGGCGGACCTCAGGGAGAGACCCAGTACTTC.

The CDR3 here is CASSLGGTASDTQYF. CDR3 DNA sequence: TGTGCCAGCAGTTTAGGCGGGACAGCATCCGATACGCAGTATTTT. The genes are TRBV27 and TRBJ2-3; the D gene is possibly TRBD1 (7 bases). Trimming shortened V by 2 bases and J by 6 bases, and 15 bases separated the two germline ends. Germline-derived CDR1 and CDR2 are MNHEY and SMNVEV (reference sequence). The CDR3 extends over 15 amino acids.

The V call is TRBV5-1, the J call TRBJ1-2; TRBD1 matches 7 bases. CDR1 is SGHRS, CDR2 YFSETQ, per germline. V was pared by 3 bases and J by 4 bases, with 6 bases of the junction left unmatched. This CDR3 has 14 residues. The CDR3 region has the DNA TGCGCCAGCAGCTCAACAGGGGCAGGCTATGGCTACACCTTC. This codes for CASSSTGAGYGYTF.

The CDR3 sequence is CASSFNNEQFF. DNA for the CDR3: TGTGCCAGCAGCTTTAACAATGAGCAGTTCTTC. The V and J genes are TRBV28 and TRBJ2-1, with unresolved D. The CDR3 length is 11 residues. The germline V gene has CDR1 MDHEN and CDR2 SYDVKM. Trimming took off 6 bases at V and 5 bases at J, with 5 bases between the two ends.

V is TRBV9 and J is TRBJ2-5; no clear D. CDR3 size: 15 residues. From germline, CDR1 is SGDLS and CDR2 YYNGEE. Trimming pared 5 bases from V and 2 bases from J, leaving 16 bases between. The CDR3 sequence: CASSTGRNTQETQYF. The CDR3 coding sequence is TGTGCCAGCAGTACCGGACGGAATACACAAGAGACCCAGTACTTC.

The rearrangement joins TRBV10-1 to TRBJ1-5; D is undetermined. CDR1 is WNHNN and CDR2 is SYGVQD in the germline V gene (reference sequence). With 2 bases removed from V and 6 bases from J, the gap between germline ends came to 8 bases. The CDR3 totals 13 residues. The CDR3 protein is CASSETHGQPQHF. The DNA of the CDR3 is TGCGCCAGCAGTGAGACCCACGGTCAGCCCCAGCATTTT.

This clone was detected only once. Other nucleotide sequences from this sample produce the same CDR3. The chain is built from TRBV9 and TRBJ2-7; 9 bases map to TRBD2. This CDR3 comprises 14 residues. Losses at the gene ends were 5 bases for V and 2 bases for J; bases not matched to a gene: 5. Germline V gene sequence: CDR1 SGDLS, CDR2 YYNGEE. The CDR3 nucleotides are TGTGCCAGCAGTCCGGGACTAGCTACCTACGAGCAGTACTTC. Translating it yields CASSPGLATYEQYF.

The chain recombines TRBV30 with TRBJ2-3; 8 bases agree with TRBD2. In germline, CDR1 is GTSNPN, CDR2 SVGIG (reference sequence). The CDR3 sequence is 15 residues long. J was trimmed by 3 bases and V by 4 bases; bases with no gene match: 9. This chain's CDR3 is CAWTKGTSRTDTQYF. CDR3 bases: TGTGCCTGGACGAAGGGGACTAGTAGGACAGATACGCAGTATTTT.

This clone was detected only once. V gene TRBV13 combines with J gene TRBJ2-7; 9 bases line up with TRBD2. V lost 8 bases to trimming and J lost 4 bases; unmatched junction nucleotides: 18. The germline V gene has CDR1 PRHDT and CDR2 FYEKMQ (reference sequence). The CDR3 is made up of 17 amino acids. CDR3: CASQALKSAGGRYEQYF. CDR3 coding DNA: TGTGCCAGCCAAGCCCTAAAGTCGGCGGGAGGGCGGTACGAGCAGTACTTC.

The rearrangement links TRBV5-1 to TRBJ1-5; D ambiguous. V was shortened by 4 bases and J by 7 bases, with 12 bases between the two germline ends. The CDR3 length is 13 residues. Germline CDR1 reads SGHRS; CDR2 reads YFSETQ. The CDR3 loop is CASSPKDGQPQHF. As DNA, the CDR3 is TGCGCCAGCAGCCCCAAGGACGGGCAGCCCCAGCATTTT.

On this clone itself: One end of the junction does not line up with germline, which may come from a read error. The rearrangement uses TRBV7-3 and TRBJ1-5, with D perhaps matching TRBD1 (6 bases). Germline V gene sequence: CDR1 SGHTA, CDR2 FQGTGA. This CDR3 contains 16 residues. CDR3 amino acids: CASSLSPDSVRQPQHF. CDR3 nucleotide sequence: TGTGCTAGCAGCTTATCCCCGGACAGTGTACGTCAGCCCCAGCATTTT.

The genes are TRBV5-4 and TRBJ2-3, with a weak D call TRBD2 (5 bases). The CDR3 extends over 15 amino acids. The V end was cut by 4 bases, the J end by 5 bases, with 17 bases between. CDR1 SGHNT and CDR2 YYREEE come from the germline V gene (reference sequence). This chain's CDR3 is CASSRGPNGVDTQYF. In DNA, the CDR3 is TGTGCCAGCAGCCGAGGGCCAAACGGAGTAGATACGCAGTATTTT.

This chain connects TRBV27 to TRBJ2-1; 8 bases align to TRBD1. The CDR3 consists of 15 residues. V shed 4 bases, J shed 2 bases, and the junction held 4 bases outside the gene matches. Germline assignment: CDR1 MNHEY and CDR2 SMNVEV (reference sequence). CDR3 nucleotide sequence: TGTGCCAGCAGTTCCAGGGGGCTACCCTACAATGAGCAGTTCTTC. Its protein is CASSSRGLPYNEQFF.

V gene TRBV19 combines with J gene TRBJ1-2, with D hard to call. CDR1 and CDR2 from the germline V gene are LNHDA and SQIVND (reference sequence). The ends were cut back, 3 bases at V and 3 bases at J, with 11 bases in the middle. CDR3 length: 14 residues. The CDR3 nucleotides read TGTGCCAGTAGTATGGCGGCAGACCACTATGGCTACACCTTC. Translating gives CASSMAADHYGYTF.

In regard to this clone: Distinct nucleotide sequences in the sample also encode this CDR3. CDR3 in amino acids: CASSFSGNEQFF. CDR3 bases: TGCGCCAGCAGTTTTAGTGGGAATGAGCAGTTCTTC. The chain is built from TRBV5-1 and TRBJ2-1; no reliable D call. This CDR3 comprises 12 residues. CDR1 is SGHRS, CDR2 YFSETQ, per germline. V was pared by 5 bases and J by 7 bases, with 10 bases between.

The chain recombines TRBV11-2 with TRBJ2-7, with D maybe TRBD2 (6 bases). V lost 5 bases and J lost 6, with 14 bases in between. Germline V gene data show CDR1 as SGHAT and CDR2 as FQNNGV. This CDR3 contains 13 residues. As DNA, the CDR3 is TGTGCCAGCAGCCTCGGGGAGGTAGGCGAGCAGTACTTC. The encoded protein is CASSLGEVGEQYF.

The V call is TRBV4-1, the J call TRBJ2-1; TRBD2 aligns across 7 bases. This CDR3 spans 18 amino acids. CDR1 MGHRA and CDR2 YSYEKL come from the germline V gene. The trim removed 4 bases at V and 0 bases at J, leaving 12 bases unmatched. This chain's CDR3 is CASSRTSGGFSSYNEQFF. The CDR3 bases are TGCGCCAGCAGCCGGACTAGTGGGGGGTTTAGCTCCTACAATGAGCAGTTCTTC.

The chain is built from TRBV5-1 and TRBJ2-3; 9 nucleotides match TRBD1. Trimming removed 4 bases from V and 8 bases from J; junction bases left unmatched: 2. This CDR3 contains 12 residues. The germline V gene has CDR1 SGHRS and CDR2 YFSETQ. The CDR3 DNA is TGCGCCAGCAGCGAGGGACAGGGTACGCAGTATTTT. Translating it yields CASSEGQGTQYF.

This clone has only one observation. The chain is built from TRBV6-5 and TRBJ1-4; D unresolved. Germline CDR1 is MNHEY and CDR2 is SVGAGI. Deletions cut 2 bases from V and 7 bases from J, with 11 bases between. CDR3 size: 14 residues. This chain's CDR3 is CASSYGGLGEKLFF. CDR3 coding DNA: TGTGCCAGCAGTTACGGAGGGTTGGGTGAAAAACTGTTTTTT.

V and J are TRBV30 and TRBJ2-1; 8 nucleotides agree with TRBD2. This CDR3 region has 13 residues. The V and J ends lost 4 bases and 10 bases, in that order; junction bases with no gene match: 9. Germline CDR1 GTSNPN, CDR2 SVGIG (reference sequence). The CDR3 coding sequence is TGTGCCTGGACTCCGGGGGGGCCTCGGGAGCAGTTCTTC. Residues: CAWTPGGPREQFF. The whole variable domain, remainder taken from reference TRBV30 and TRBJ2-1, is SQTIHQWPATLVQPVGSPLSLECTVEGTSNPNLYWYRQAAGRGLQLLFYSVGIGQISSEVPQNLSASRPQDRQFILSSKKLLLSDSGFYLCAWTPGGPREQFFGPGTRLTVL.

DNA of the CDR3: TGTGCCAGCAGCCCTAATCGGAACACTGAAGCTTTCTTT. This gives the protein CASSPNRNTEAFF. The V call is TRBV7-3, the J call TRBJ1-1; D remains ambiguous. V gave up 5 bases and J gave up 1 base, with 8 bases separating them. CDR1 SGHTA and CDR2 FQGTGA come from the germline V gene. This CDR3 region has 13 residues.

This clone was seen only once. The J gene is TRBJ1-5, the V gene TRBV4-3; 9 nucleotides line up with TRBD1. The CDR3 extends over 17 amino acids. Germline-derived CDR1 and CDR2 are LGHNA and YSLEER. V shed 1 base, J shed 4 bases, and the junction held 8 bases outside the gene matches. Here the CDR3 DNA reads TGCGCCAGCAGCCAAGTAATTATGGGACAGGGTAATCAGCCCCAGCATTTT. As protein: CASSQVIMGQGNQPQHF.

J is TRBJ1-5 and V is TRBV19; D is possibly TRBD1 (5 bases). This CDR3 spans 16 amino acids. V was pared by 3 bases and J by 3 bases, with 15 bases between. CDR1 is LNHDA, CDR2 SQIVND, per germline (reference sequence). The CDR3 loop is CASSILGTLPNQPQHF. For the CDR3, the DNA is TGTGCCAGTAGTATCCTCGGGACCCTACCCAATCAGCCCCAGCATTTT.

On this clone: Other DNA sequences within the sample encode an identical CDR3. The rearrangement joins TRBV18 to TRBJ2-3, with a weak D call TRBD1 (5 bases). Trimming removed 0 bases at V and 1 base at J, with 5 bases between. The CDR3 runs 14 residues. Germline V CDR1 and CDR2: KGHSH, LQKENI. The CDR3 loop reads CASSPPQGTDTQYF. DNA of the CDR3: TGTGCCAGCTCACCACCACAGGGCACAGATACGCAGTATTTT. Looking up the rest from reference TRBV18 and TRBJ2-3 gives the full variable domain: NAGVMQNPRHLVRRRGQEARLRCSPMKGHSHVYWYRQLPEEGLKFMVYLQKENIIDESGMPKERFSAEFPKEGPSILRIQQVVRGDSAAYFCASSPPQGTDTQYFGPGTRLTVL.

The chain is built from TRBV6-4 and TRBJ2-3; 9 bases fit TRBD2. The V gene's germline CDR1 is MRHNA and CDR2 SNTAGT. Trimming took 3 bases from V and 2 from J; bases not matched to a gene: 6. CDR3 size: 16 residues. CDR3 in amino acids: CASSERREGITDTQYF. CDR3 sequence (DNA): TGTGCCAGCAGTGAACGGCGGGAGGGCATCACAGATACGCAGTATTTT.